The rows below give T cell receptor beta chains drawn from one sample of a study of beta chain features in type 1 diabetes. The data were produced by immunoSEQ multiplex PCR, yet TCRdb's version contains in-frame clones alone and is incomplete. Counted here are about 160,000 clones, approximately 8.1% occurring once; the ten biggest clones make up 0.5%. Sequences were obtained from central memory CD4+ T cells from blood. These receptor sequences come from a man aged 18 to 30 with type 1 diabetes. CDR3s include the opening cysteine and the closing phenylalanine or tryptophan. Each record gives: D gene, clone size, V gene, J gene, CDR3 protein, CDR3 DNA. The D gene is left open where the match is weak. Clone size is not always given. Where it is, it says once, few, many or a class for expanded clones.

-	-	TRBV11-2	TRBJ2-5	CASSMRARGETQYF	TGTGCCAGCAGCATGAGAGCCCGAGGGGAGACCCAGTACTTC
TRBD2	few	TRBV11-2	TRBJ2-7	CASSLNRQREGYF	TGTGCCAGCAGCCTCAACCGGCAGCGGGAAGGGTACTTC
TRBD1	few	TRBV7-2	TRBJ1-2	CASSQGGTGDYGYTF	TGTGCCAGCAGCCAAGGAGGGACAGGCGACTATGGCTACACCTTC
-	-	TRBV9	TRBJ1-1	CASSPRVEGAYAEAFF	TGTGCCAGCAGCCCAAGGGTGGAGGGCGCCTACGCTGAAGCTTTCTTT
-	-	TRBV2	TRBJ1-1	CASTVDNSNTEAFF	TGTGCCAGCACGGTCGACAACTCGAACACTGAAGCTTTCTTT
-	-	TRBV2	TRBJ1-2	CASSEKGGGFGYGYTF	TGTGCCAGCAGTGAAAAGGGGGGGGGCTTCGGATATGGCTACACCTTC
-	-	TRBV30	TRBJ2-3	CAWLTSNTQYF	TGTGCCTGGTTGACATCGAATACGCAGTATTTT
-	few	TRBV10-3	TRBJ1-1	CAISEPLRGVKYTEAFF	TGTGCCATCAGTGAACCCCTCAGGGGAGTTAAGTACACTGAAGCTTTCTTT
TRBD1	few	TRBV7-9	TRBJ2-7	CASSRDRGFLEQYF	TGTGCCAGCAGCCGGGACAGGGGGTTCCTCGAGCAGTACTTC
-	many	TRBV19	TRBJ1-1	CASSTPGRGGTEAFF	TGTGCCAGTAGTACCCCCGGCAGGGGCGGCACTGAAGCTTTCTTT